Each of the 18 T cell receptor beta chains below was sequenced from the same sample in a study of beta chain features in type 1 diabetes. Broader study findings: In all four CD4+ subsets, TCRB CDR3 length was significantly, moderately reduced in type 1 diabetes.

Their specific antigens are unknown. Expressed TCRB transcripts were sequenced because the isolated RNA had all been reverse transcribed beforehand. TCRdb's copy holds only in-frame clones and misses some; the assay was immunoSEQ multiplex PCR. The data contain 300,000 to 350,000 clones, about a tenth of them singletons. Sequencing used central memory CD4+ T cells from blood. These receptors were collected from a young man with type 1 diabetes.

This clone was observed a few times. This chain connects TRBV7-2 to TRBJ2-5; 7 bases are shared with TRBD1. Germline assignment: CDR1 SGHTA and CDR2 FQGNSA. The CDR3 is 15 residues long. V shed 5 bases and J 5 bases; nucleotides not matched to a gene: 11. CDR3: CASSLIQGRQETQYF. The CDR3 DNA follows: TGTGCCAGCAGCCTTATACAGGGGAGACAGGAGACCCAGTACTTC.

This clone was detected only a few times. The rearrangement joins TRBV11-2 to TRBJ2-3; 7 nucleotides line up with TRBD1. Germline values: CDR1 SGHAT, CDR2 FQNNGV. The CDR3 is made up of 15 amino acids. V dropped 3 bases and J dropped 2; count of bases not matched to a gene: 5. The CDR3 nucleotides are TGTGCCAGCAGCTTGATACAGGGGCCCACAGATACGCAGTATTTT. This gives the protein CASSLIQGPTDTQYF.

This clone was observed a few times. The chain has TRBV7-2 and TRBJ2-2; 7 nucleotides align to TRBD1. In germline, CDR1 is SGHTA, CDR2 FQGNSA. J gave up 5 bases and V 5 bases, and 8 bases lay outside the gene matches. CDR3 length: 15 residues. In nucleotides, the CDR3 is TGTGCCAGCAGCCCCCGGACAGGAGTGACCGGGGAGCTGTTTTTT. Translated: CASSPRTGVTGELFF.

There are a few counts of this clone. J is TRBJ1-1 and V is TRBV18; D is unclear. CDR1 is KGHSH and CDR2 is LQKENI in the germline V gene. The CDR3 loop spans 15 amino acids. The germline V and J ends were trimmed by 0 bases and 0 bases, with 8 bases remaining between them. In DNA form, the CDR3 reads TGTGCCAGCTCACCACCGGGTAATTTGAACACTGAAGCTTTCTTT. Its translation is CASSPPGNLNTEAFF.

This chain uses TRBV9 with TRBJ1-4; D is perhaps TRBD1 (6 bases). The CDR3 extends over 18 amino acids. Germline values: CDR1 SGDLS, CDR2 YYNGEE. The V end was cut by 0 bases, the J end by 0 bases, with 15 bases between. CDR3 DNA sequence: TGTGCCAGCAGCGTAGGTTACAACAGGGTCGCAACTAATGAAAAACTGTTTTTT. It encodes CASSVGYNRVATNEKLFF.

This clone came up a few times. In DNA form, the CDR3 reads TGTGCCACCAGCCCGGGGGCGGCAGCCTACACCTTC. As protein: CATSPGAAAYTF. The gene calls are TRBV15 and TRBJ1-2; tentatively, D is TRBD1 (6 bases). The V gene's germline CDR1 is LNHNV and CDR2 YYDKDF (reference sequence). The length of the CDR3 is 12 residues. V was shortened by 5 bases and J by 10 bases, with 14 bases between the two germline ends.

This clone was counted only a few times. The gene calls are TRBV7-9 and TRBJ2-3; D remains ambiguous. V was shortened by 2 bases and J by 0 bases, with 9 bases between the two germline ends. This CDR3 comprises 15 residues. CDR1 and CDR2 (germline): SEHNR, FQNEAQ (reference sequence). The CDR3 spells CASSLHGSSTDTQYF. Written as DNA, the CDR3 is TGTGCCAGCAGCTTACACGGTTCTAGCACAGATACGCAGTATTTT.

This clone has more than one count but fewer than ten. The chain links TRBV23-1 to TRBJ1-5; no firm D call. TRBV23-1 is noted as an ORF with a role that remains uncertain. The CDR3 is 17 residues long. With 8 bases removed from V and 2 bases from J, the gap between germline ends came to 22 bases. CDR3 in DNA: TGCGCCAGCCGCCTTCTAGAGTTGGGGAACGGCAATCAGCCCCAGCATTTT. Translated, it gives CASRLLELGNGNQPQHF.

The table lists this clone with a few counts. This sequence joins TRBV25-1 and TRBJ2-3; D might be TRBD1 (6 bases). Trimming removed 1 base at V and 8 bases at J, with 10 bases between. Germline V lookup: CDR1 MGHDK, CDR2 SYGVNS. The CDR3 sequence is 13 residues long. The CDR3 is CASSESGARTQYF. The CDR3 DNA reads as TGTGCCAGCAGTGAATCAGGGGCACGTACGCAGTATTTT.

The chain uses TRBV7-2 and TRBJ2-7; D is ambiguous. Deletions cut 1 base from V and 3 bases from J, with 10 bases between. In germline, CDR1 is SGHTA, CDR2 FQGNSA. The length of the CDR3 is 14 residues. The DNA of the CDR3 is TGTGCCAGCAGCTTAGAGCAATTCGGCTACGAGCAGTACTTC. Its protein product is CASSLEQFGYEQYF.

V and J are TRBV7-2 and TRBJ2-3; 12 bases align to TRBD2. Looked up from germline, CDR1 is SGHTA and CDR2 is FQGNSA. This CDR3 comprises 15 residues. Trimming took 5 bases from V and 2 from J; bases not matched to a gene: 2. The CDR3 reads CASSASGGVTDTQYF. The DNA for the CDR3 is TGTGCCAGCAGCGCTAGCGGGGGGGTCACAGATACGCAGTATTTT.

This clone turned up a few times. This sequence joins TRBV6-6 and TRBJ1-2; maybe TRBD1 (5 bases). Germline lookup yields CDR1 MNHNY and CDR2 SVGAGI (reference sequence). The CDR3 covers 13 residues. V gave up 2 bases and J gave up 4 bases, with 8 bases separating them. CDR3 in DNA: TGTGCCAGCAGTTACGGGGGTAGCTATGGCTACACCTTC. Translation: CASSYGGSYGYTF.

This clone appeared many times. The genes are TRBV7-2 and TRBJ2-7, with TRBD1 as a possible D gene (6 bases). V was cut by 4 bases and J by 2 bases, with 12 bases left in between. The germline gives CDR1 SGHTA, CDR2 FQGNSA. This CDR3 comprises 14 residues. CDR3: CASSSGTRTYEQYF. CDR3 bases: TGTGCCAGCAGCTCCGGGACACGAACCTACGAGCAGTACTTC.

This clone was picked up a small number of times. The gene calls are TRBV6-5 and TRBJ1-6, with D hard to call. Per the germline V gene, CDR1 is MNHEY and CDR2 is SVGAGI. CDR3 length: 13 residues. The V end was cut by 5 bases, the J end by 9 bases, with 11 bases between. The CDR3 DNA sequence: TGTGCCAGCAGTGAAACTGGGGTTTCACCCCTCCACTTT. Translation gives CASSETGVSPLHF.

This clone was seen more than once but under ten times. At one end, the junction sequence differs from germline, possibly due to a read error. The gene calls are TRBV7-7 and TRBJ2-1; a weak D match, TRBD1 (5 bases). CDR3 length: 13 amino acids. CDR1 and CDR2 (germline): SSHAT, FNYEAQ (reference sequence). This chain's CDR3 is CASSSDSYNEQFF. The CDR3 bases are TGTGCTAGCAGCTCCGACAGCTACAATGAGCAGTTCTTC.

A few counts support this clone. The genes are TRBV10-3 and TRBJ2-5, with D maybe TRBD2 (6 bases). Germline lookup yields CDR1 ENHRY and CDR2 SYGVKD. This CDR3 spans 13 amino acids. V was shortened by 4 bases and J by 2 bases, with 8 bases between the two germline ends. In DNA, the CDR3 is TGTGCCATCAGTGTAGGGACTCAAGAGACCCAGTACTTC. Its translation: CAISVGTQETQYF.

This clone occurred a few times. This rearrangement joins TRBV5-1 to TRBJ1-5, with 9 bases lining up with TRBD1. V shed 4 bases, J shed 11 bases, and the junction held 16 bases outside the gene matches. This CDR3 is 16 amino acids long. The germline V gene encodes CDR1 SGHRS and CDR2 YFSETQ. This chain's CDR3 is CASSPEGDRERMSQHF. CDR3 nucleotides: TGCGCCAGCAGCCCCGAGGGGGACAGGGAAAGAATGTCCCAGCATTTT. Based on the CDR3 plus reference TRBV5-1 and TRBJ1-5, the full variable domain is KAGVTQTPRYLIKTRGQQVTLSCSPISGHRSVSWYQQTPGQGLQFLFEYFSETQRNKGNFPGRFSGRQFSNSRSEMNVSTLELGDSALYLCASSPEGDRERMSQHFGDGTRLSIL.

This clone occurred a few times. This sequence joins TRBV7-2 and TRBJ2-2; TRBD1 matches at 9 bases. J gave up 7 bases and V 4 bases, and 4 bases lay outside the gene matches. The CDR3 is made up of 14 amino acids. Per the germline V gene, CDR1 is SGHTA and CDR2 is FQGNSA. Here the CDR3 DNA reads TGTGCCAGCAGCTCACAGGGGGCGAACGGGGAGCTGTTTTTT. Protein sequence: CASSSQGANGELFF. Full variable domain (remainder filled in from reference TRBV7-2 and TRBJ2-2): GAGVSQSPSNKVTEKGKDVELRCDPISGHTALYWYRQSLGQGLEFLIYFQGNSAPDKSGLPSDRFSAERTGGSVSTLTIQRTQQEDSAVYLCASSSQGANGELFFGEGSRLTVL.